The next 13 T cell receptor beta chains were all read from a single sample in a study of blood T cell repertoires in COVID-19. Libraries were prepared by immunoSEQ multiplex PCR; TCRdb keeps only in-frame clonotypes and omits some of them. The sample consists of 200,000 to 300,000 clones, approximately 86% of them appearing once. The source material was PBMCs or T cells enriched from blood (not recorded which). Receptors were obtained from a young woman who had recovered from COVID-19.

The chain has TRBV19 and TRBJ1-2, with 7 positions matching TRBD1. Germline loops: CDR1 LNHDA, CDR2 SQIVND (reference sequence). J was trimmed by 4 bases and V by 4 bases; bases with no gene match: 9. This CDR3 is 15 amino acids long. The CDR3 DNA reads as TGTGCCAGTAGTACCCGGGACAGCGGCTCCTATGGCTACACCTTC. It yields the protein CASSTRDSGSYGYTF.

The J gene is TRBJ1-5, the V gene TRBV18, with 7 bases lining up with TRBD1. V gave up 6 bases and J gave up 3 bases; unmatched junction bases: 5. Germline V CDR1 and CDR2: KGHSH, LQKENI. This CDR3 spans 14 amino acids. The CDR3 DNA follows: TGTGCCAGCTCGCGGGGACAGCCCAATCAGCCCCAGCATTTT. Translated: CASSRGQPNQPQHF.

This rearrangement joins TRBV27 to TRBJ2-3, with 8 bases identical to TRBD2. J gave up 2 bases and V 6 bases, and 10 bases lay outside the gene matches. CDR1 is MNHEY, CDR2 SMNVEV, per germline (reference sequence). CDR3 size: 16 residues. The CDR3 region is CASSAFSGVNTDTQYF. The CDR3 DNA sequence: TGTGCCAGCAGCGCCTTTAGCGGGGTGAACACAGATACGCAGTATTTT.

Written as DNA, the CDR3 is TGCGCCAGCAGCCAAGAATCCAGCGGGAGTGATACGCAGTATTTT. Translated, it gives CASSQESSGSDTQYF. The chain carries TRBV4-1 and TRBJ2-3; 8 positions match TRBD2. The CDR3 contains 15 residues. V lost 0 bases, J lost 6 bases, and 5 bases stayed unmatched. The germline V gene has CDR1 MGHRA and CDR2 YSYEKL.

This chain uses TRBV7-8 with TRBJ2-5, with a possible D match to TRBD1 (5 bases). The CDR3 is made up of 16 amino acids. Germline V gene lookup returns CDR1 SGHVS and CDR2 FQNEAQ. The V end was cut by 6 bases, the J end by 2 bases, with 19 bases between. The chain's CDR3 is CASSPKGANRQETQYF. The CDR3 DNA reads as TGTGCCAGCAGTCCAAAAGGGGCTAACAGACAAGAGACCCAGTACTTC. Filled out from reference TRBV7-8 and TRBJ2-5, the complete variable domain reads GAGVSQSPRYKVAKRGQDVALRCDPISGHVSLFWYQQALGQGPEFLTYFQNEAQLDKSGLPSDRFFAERPEGSVSTLKIQRTQQEDSAVYLCASSPKGANRQETQYFGPGTRLLVL.

V and J are TRBV4-1 and TRBJ1-1; D gene uncertain. There are 13 residues in the CDR3. V dropped 3 bases and J dropped 4 bases, with 9 bases sitting between them. The germline V gene encodes CDR1 MGHRA and CDR2 YSYEKL. The CDR3 spells CASSHPSATEAFF. DNA of the CDR3: TGCGCCAGCAGCCACCCTAGTGCCACTGAAGCTTTCTTT.

As concerns this clone: One base away lies a much larger clone, so this may be a sequencing read error. CDR3 DNA: TGTGCCAGCAGCGTAGATAGGAACACTGAAGCTTTCTTT. It yields the protein CASSVDRNTEAFF. V and J are TRBV9 and TRBJ1-1; D ambiguous. Between the trimmed V and J ends, which lost 0 bases and 1 base, there was a span of 4 bases. Germline V gene data show CDR1 as SGDLS and CDR2 as YYNGEE. This CDR3 region has 13 residues.

The chain is built from TRBV9 and TRBJ1-2, with D uncertain. This CDR3 has 14 residues. The V and J ends lost 0 bases and 1 base respectively, with 7 bases between them. Germline lookup yields CDR1 SGDLS and CDR2 YYNGEE. The CDR3 DNA reads as TGTGCCAGCAGCGTAGGGAGTGTTAACTATGGCTACACCTTC. Protein: CASSVGSVNYGYTF.

This clone was observed a single time. The CDR3 DNA reads as TGTGCCAGCAGCCCTCAAGGGGCTGAAGCTTTCTTT. Translation gives CASSPQGAEAFF. V gene TRBV3-1 (or the pseudogene TRBV3-2) combines with J gene TRBJ1-1; TRBD1 is a possible D gene (5 bases). Germline V gene data show CDR1 as LGHDT and CDR2 as YNNKEL (reference sequence). V gave up 4 bases and J gave up 6 bases, with 9 bases separating them. This CDR3 is 12 amino acids long.

The rearrangement joins TRBV18 to TRBJ1-1, with TRBD1 as a possible D gene (5 bases). CDR1 is KGHSH, CDR2 LQKENI, per germline. V lost 5 bases and J lost 3, with 7 bases in between. The CDR3 runs to 12 residues. The CDR3 coding sequence is TGTGCCAGCTCAGGCAGGGACACTGAAGCTTTCTTT. It codes for CASSGRDTEAFF.

The chain recombines TRBV5-8 with TRBJ2-3; possibly TRBD2 for D (5 bases). V was trimmed by 0 bases and J by 4 bases, leaving 15 bases between them. Germline lookup yields CDR1 SGHTS and CDR2 YDEGEE. The CDR3 length is 16 residues. CDR3 nucleotides: TGTGCCAGCAGCTTGGCCGAGGGCGTCCCCCCAGATACGCAGTATTTT. It translates to CASSLAEGVPPDTQYF.

The chain uses TRBV27 and TRBJ2-7; tentative D call: TRBD1 (7 bases). The germline CDR1 and CDR2 sequences are MNHEY and SMNVEV (reference sequence). V lost 5 bases and J 3 bases, leaving 17 bases between the germline ends. This CDR3 has 15 amino acids. The CDR3 nucleotides are TGTGCCAGCAGTGCCCGACAGGGAGGATACTACGAGCAGTACTTC. This codes for CASSARQGGYYEQYF.

The CDR3 nucleotides are TGTGCCAGTAGTATGACAGCGTATAGCAATCAGCCCCAGCATTTT. Translating gives CASSMTAYSNQPQHF. The J gene is TRBJ1-5, the V gene TRBV19; a weak D match, TRBD1 (5 bases). This CDR3 has 15 amino acids. Germline CDR1 LNHDA, CDR2 SQIVND (reference sequence). The germline V and J ends were trimmed by 3 bases and 0 bases, with 9 bases remaining between them.